Below are 28 T cell receptor beta chains sequenced from a single sample in a study of molecular identifiers for immune sequencing clone quantification. MiXCR, applied by TCRdb to the PCR reads, yields one record per CDR3 protein. The sample contains around 480,000 distinct CDR3 sequences, roughly 26% of which appear only once. Input material: naive CD8+ T cells from blood, with Jurkat cell RNA spiked in. Subset given: FACS-sorted CD8+CD4-CCR7+CD45RA+ naive T cells. The receptors derive from a human donor in good health. Some libraries in this study had Jurkat cell RNA spiked in.

This clonotype was observed a handful of times. The V gene is TRBV7-8, the J gene TRBJ1-5; 10 nucleotides match TRBD1. The CDR3 is 17 amino acids. V lost 1 base, J lost 0 bases, and 3 bases stayed unmatched. CDR1 is SGHVS and CDR2 is FQNEAQ in the germline V gene. DNA for the CDR3: TGTGCCAGCAGCTTAGGGACAGGGGGGTATAGCAATCAGCCCCAGCATTTT. Its translation: CASSLGTGGYSNQPQHF.

This chain links TRBV20-1 with TRBJ2-1; D may be TRBD2 (6 bases). CDR1 and CDR2 from the germline V gene are DFQATT and SNEGSKA (reference sequence). CDR3 length: 15 residues. Trimming cost V 6 bases and J 3 bases, with 18 bases left between them. CDR3 nucleotide sequence: TGCAGTGCCAGGCCCAGCGGAGGGGTCTACAATGAGCAGTTCTTC. It encodes CSARPSGGVYNEQFF.

As to this clonotype: At one end, the junction sequence differs from germline, possibly due to a read error. The rearrangement joins TRBV7-9 to TRBJ2-5; D uncertain. This CDR3 spans 14 amino acids. Germline values: CDR1 SEHNR, CDR2 FQNEAQ (reference sequence). This chain's CDR3 is CASSLAAVQEPQYF. The CDR3 nucleotides read TGTGCCAGCAGCTTAGCGGCGGTTCAAGAGCCCCAGTACTTC.

About this clonotype: A single base separates this from a much larger clone, so it may be a read error. This chain links TRBV4-3 with TRBJ1-1, with a tentative D call TRBD1 (5 bases). The CDR3 length is 15 residues. Looked up from germline, CDR1 is LGHNA and CDR2 is YSLEER. In DNA form, the CDR3 reads TGCCCCAGCAGCCAAGATCGGGGCAAGAACACTGAAGCTTTCTTT. Its translation is CPSSQDRGKNTEAFF.

V is TRBV7-6 and J is TRBJ2-2, with 7 bases aligning to TRBD1. The V gene's germline CDR1 is SGHVS and CDR2 FNYEAQ. Losses at the gene ends were 1 base for V and 6 bases for J; bases not matched to a gene: 2. The CDR3 spans 14 residues. CDR3 residues: CASSLGQGPGELFF. CDR3 bases: TGTGCCAGCAGCTTAGGACAGGGTCCCGGGGAGCTGTTTTTT.

This clonotype was detected ten times or more. The chain couples TRBV29-1 to TRBJ2-7, with D possibly TRBD2 on 7 matching bases. CDR1 and CDR2 from the germline V gene are SQVTM and ANQGSEA. This CDR3 comprises 13 residues. The ends were cut back, 6 bases at V and 2 bases at J, with 14 bases in the middle. The CDR3: CSVVPGGAYEQYF. In nucleotides, the CDR3 is TGCAGCGTCGTGCCGGGGGGCGCCTACGAGCAGTACTTC.

In the case of this clonotype: A much larger clone is a single base away; this may be a read error. This CDR3 is missing its conserved last phenylalanine or tryptophan, likely due to a read error. The chain combines TRBV7-8 with TRBJ2-3; TRBD2 is a possible D gene (6 bases). Trimming removed 4 bases from V and 2 bases from J, with 13 bases in between. The CDR3 runs 15 residues. The germline V gene encodes CDR1 SGHVS and CDR2 FQNEAQ. CDR3 protein: CASSYSTRFTDTQYS. CDR3 nucleotide sequence: TGTGCCAGCAGCTACTCGACTAGATTCACAGATACGCAGTATTCT.

The rearrangement uses TRBV28 and TRBJ2-1; no definite D call. Germline CDR1 and CDR2: MDHEN and SYDVKM. Trimming took 3 bases from V and 5 from J, leaving 11 bases between them. This CDR3 has 14 amino acids. The CDR3 DNA is TGTGCCAGCAGTTTGGTTTCAAGGCACAATGAGCAGTTCTTC. Its protein product is CASSLVSRHNEQFF.

This clonotype was counted between two and nine times. The J gene is TRBJ2-1, the V gene TRBV6-6; 11 bases match TRBD2. J gave up 8 bases and V 5 bases, and 14 bases lay outside the gene matches. Germline CDR1 MNHNY, CDR2 SVGAGI (reference sequence). CDR3 size: 17 residues. CDR3 DNA: TGTGCCAGCAGTGGGCTAGCGGGAGGCCCCCAGAGGGATGAGCAGTTCTTC. This sequence encodes CASSGLAGGPQRDEQFF.

The V and J genes are TRBV20-1 and TRBJ2-7; TRBD1 agrees at 8 bases. From germline, CDR1 is DFQATT and CDR2 SNEGSKA (reference sequence). The CDR3 covers 14 residues. V was clipped by 0 bases and J by 0 bases; unmatched bases: 1. Here the CDR3 DNA reads TGCAGTGCTAGAGATCAGGGGGCCTCCTACGAGCAGTACTTC. The encoded protein is CSARDQGASYEQYF.

This clonotype appeared a few times. The genes are TRBV4-3 and TRBJ1-2, with 7 bases aligning to TRBD1. Germline V gives CDR1 LGHNA, CDR2 YSLEER. Unmatched junction bases numbered 3, after V lost 1 base and J lost 4 bases. This CDR3 region has 14 residues. The CDR3, as DNA: TGCGCCAGCAGCCAAGCCGGGACAGTCTATGGCTACACCTTC. Encoded protein: CASSQAGTVYGYTF.

As to this clonotype: A much larger clonotype is one base distant, so this may be a read error. The chain combines TRBV14 with TRBJ2-5; D possibly corresponds to TRBD2 (6 bases). The CDR3 contains 14 residues. V lost 5 bases, J lost 5 bases, and 15 bases lay in between. Germline CDR1 and CDR2: SGHDN and FVKESK. CDR3 protein: CASSNKVREETQYF. The CDR3 coding sequence is TGTGCCAGCAGCAACAAGGTTCGGGAGGAGACCCAGTACTTC.

This clonotype was found a few times. The J gene is TRBJ1-5, the V gene TRBV25-1, with 8 bases identical to TRBD1. The CDR3 has 16 residues. CDR1 and CDR2 (germline): MGHDK, SYGVNS. Trimming removed 1 base from V and 5 bases from J; junction bases left unmatched: 7. CDR3 sequence: CASSECRTGFDQPQHF. CDR3 bases: TGTGCCAGCAGTGAATGCAGGACAGGGTTTGATCAGCCCCAGCATTTT.

In its sample, this clonotype was seen many times. The chain has TRBV12-3 or TRBV12-4 and TRBJ2-2; D call uncertain. The CDR3 is 13 amino acids. Trimming removed 6 bases from V and 5 bases from J, with 10 bases in between. The chain's CDR3 is CASSQFFTGELFF. The CDR3 nucleotides are TGTGCCAGCAGCCAATTTTTTACCGGGGAGCTGTTTTTT.

The V gene is TRBV27, the J gene TRBJ1-5, with D perhaps TRBD1 (5 bases). The germline CDR1 and CDR2 sequences are MNHEY and SMNVEV (reference sequence). CDR3 length equals 15 residues. V lost 0 bases and J lost 3, with 9 bases in between. CDR3 residues: CASSLSSQVNQPQHF. CDR3 DNA: TGTGCCAGCAGTTTATCGTCACAGGTCAATCAGCCCCAGCATTTT.

This clonotype showed up many times. This chain links TRBV5-1 with TRBJ2-7; D is undetermined. Trimming pared 0 bases from V and 0 bases from J, leaving 4 bases between. Germline loops: CDR1 SGHRS, CDR2 YFSETQ. CDR3 length equals 13 residues. The CDR3 coding sequence is TGCGCCAGCAGCTTGGACAACTCCTACGAGCAGTACTTC. It yields the protein CASSLDNSYEQYF.

In this sample, this clonotype turned up many times. This chain links TRBV20-1 with TRBJ2-7; 12 nucleotides align to TRBD2. V was pared by 5 bases and J by 0 bases, with 8 bases of the junction left unmatched. The V gene's germline CDR1 is DFQATT and CDR2 SNEGSKA (reference sequence). The CDR3 extends over 16 amino acids. CDR3 bases: TGCAGTGCTCCTTTGGGGACTAGCGGGTTCTCCTACGAGCAGTACTTC. Its protein product is CSAPLGTSGFSYEQYF.

V gene TRBV19 combines with J gene TRBJ2-7; 8 nucleotides agree with TRBD1. V gave up 10 bases and J gave up 3 bases; unmatched junction bases: 14. The CDR3 is 15 residues long. Germline V lookup: CDR1 LNHDA, CDR2 SQIVND (reference sequence). CDR3 sequence: CATLGVGQAGYEQYF. CDR3 nucleotides: TGTGCCACCCTTGGTGTGGGACAGGCCGGCTACGAGCAGTACTTC.

A few counts support this clonotype. The genes are TRBV20-1 and TRBJ2-7; TRBD2 agrees at 8 bases. Germline lookup yields CDR1 DFQATT and CDR2 SNEGSKA (reference sequence). This CDR3 has 15 residues. After removal of 0 bases from V and 0 bases from J, the junction contained 4 bases not matched to a gene. This chain's CDR3 is CSARDLAGLSYEQYF. In DNA form, the CDR3 reads TGCAGTGCTAGAGACCTAGCGGGTCTCTCCTACGAGCAGTACTTC.

This clonotype occurred a few times. A junction boundary mismatches the germline segment, possibly from a read error. The chain uses TRBV4-3 and TRBJ2-4; TRBD2 is a possible D gene (6 bases). This CDR3 contains 17 residues. Germline V gives CDR1 LGHNA, CDR2 YSLEER. The CDR3 DNA is TGCGCCCGCAGCCAAGCATGGCTGGAGGGGGCCAAAAACATTCAGTACTTC. Residues: CARSQAWLEGAKNIQYF.

The table lists this clonotype with many counts. CDR3 in DNA: TGTGCCAGCAGCTTGACAGGGGGCGAGGGCACTGAAGCTTTCTTT. Translation: CASSLTGGEGTEAFF. The gene calls are TRBV7-3 and TRBJ1-1; 10 positions match TRBD1. Germline-derived CDR1 and CDR2 are SGHTA and FQGTGA. The junction had 5 bases not matched to a gene; V was cut back by 3 bases and J by 4 bases. This CDR3 has 15 amino acids.

V is TRBV5-1 and J is TRBJ2-7, with D possibly being TRBD2 (6 bases). Germline-derived CDR1 and CDR2 are SGHRS and YFSETQ. Trimming left V 0 bases short and J 0 bases short, with 13 bases between. The CDR3 is made up of 16 amino acids. CDR3 residues: CASSLGRDHTSYEQYF. For the CDR3, the DNA is TGCGCCAGCAGCTTGGGGCGGGACCATACCTCCTACGAGCAGTACTTC.

To note about this clonotype: A much larger clone is a single base away; this may be a read error. The J gene is TRBJ1-1, the V gene TRBV4-1; D might be TRBD1 (5 bases). Trimming took off 4 bases at V and 0 bases at J, with 15 bases between the two ends. Germline loops: CDR1 MGHRA, CDR2 YSYEKL. The CDR3 length is 16 residues. As DNA, the CDR3 is TGCGCCAGCAGCCGGGGACGGAGTAGTATGAACACTGAAGCTTTCTTT. Protein sequence: CASSRGRSSMNTEAFF.

As regards this clonotype: One base away lies a much larger clone, so this may be a sequencing read error. The rearrangement links TRBV20-1 to TRBJ1-1; D might be TRBD1 (5 bases). This CDR3 contains 15 residues. Trimming took 6 bases from V and 3 from J, leaving 20 bases between them. Germline loops: CDR1 DFQATT, CDR2 SNEGSKA (reference sequence). Written as DNA, the CDR3 is TGCAGTGCCACTGACGTAAGGGGCATGGACACTGAAGCTTTCTTT. It specifies CSATDVRGMDTEAFF.

Regarding this clonotype: Being one base from a much bigger clone, this may be a read error. Here the CDR3 omits its conserved ending phenylalanine or tryptophan, so a read error is the likely source. The CDR3 loop reads CASSPRNTEAFY. The DNA of the CDR3 is TGTGCCAGCAGTCCCAGGAACACTGAAGCTTTCTAT. V usage is TRBV12-3 or TRBV12-4 and J usage is TRBJ1-1; no clear D gene. Trimming stripped 5 bases from V and 1 base from J, with 5 bases between. The CDR3 has 12 amino acids.

The table lists this clonotype with many counts. V usage is TRBV28 and J usage is TRBJ2-2; D is perhaps TRBD1 (5 bases). The V gene lost 6 bases and the J gene lost 1 base, with 18 bases spanning the gap. Germline CDR1 reads MDHEN; CDR2 reads SYDVKM. CDR3 length: 17 residues. For the CDR3, the DNA is TGTGCCAGCAGCCTGACCTTTGGACAAGTGAACACCGGGGAGCTGTTTTTT. This codes for CASSLTFGQVNTGELFF.

This chain links TRBV20-1 with TRBJ2-7, with 9 bases matching TRBD2. Germline CDR1 reads DFQATT; CDR2 reads SNEGSKA (reference sequence). The CDR3 length is 14 residues. V shed 6 bases, J shed 6 bases, and the junction held 12 bases outside the gene matches. CDR3 residues: CSASPGLAPGEQYF. The CDR3 DNA reads TGCAGTGCATCACCGGGACTAGCACCGGGCGAGCAGTACTTC.

This clonotype occurred a few times. This chain uses TRBV9 with TRBJ1-2; TRBD1 matches 7 bases. Germline V CDR1 and CDR2: SGDLS, YYNGEE. V was pared by 7 bases and J by 4 bases, with 13 bases of the junction left unmatched. This CDR3 has 15 residues. In DNA, the CDR3 is TGTGCCAGCGCGACCGGGGACAGTACTCCCTATGGCTACACCTTC. Protein: CASATGDSTPYGYTF.